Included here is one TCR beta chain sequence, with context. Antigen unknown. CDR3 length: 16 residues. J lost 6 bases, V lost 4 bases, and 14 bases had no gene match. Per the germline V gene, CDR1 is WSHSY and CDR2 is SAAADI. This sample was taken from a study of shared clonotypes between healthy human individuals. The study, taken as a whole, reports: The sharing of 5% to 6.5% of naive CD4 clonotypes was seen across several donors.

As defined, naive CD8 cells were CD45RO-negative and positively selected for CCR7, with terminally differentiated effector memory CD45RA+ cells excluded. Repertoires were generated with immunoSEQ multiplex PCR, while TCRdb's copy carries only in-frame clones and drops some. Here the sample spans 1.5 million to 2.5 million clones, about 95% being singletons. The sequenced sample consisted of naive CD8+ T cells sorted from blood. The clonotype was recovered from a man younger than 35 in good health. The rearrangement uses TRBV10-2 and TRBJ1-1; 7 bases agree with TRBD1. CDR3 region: CASSGPTGNIHSEAFF. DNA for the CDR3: TGCGCCAGCAGTGGGCCGACAGGGAACATCCACTCTGAAGCTTTCTTT.